This T cell receptor beta chain stems from a study of T cells in localized non-small cell lung cancer. Comments on this clone: The target antigen is unknown.

Germline V CDR1 and CDR2: SGHTA, FQGNSA. The CDR3 extends over 15 amino acids. V shed 8 bases and J shed 0 bases, with 14 bases lying between them. TCRdb's copy holds only in-frame clones and misses some; the assay was immunoSEQ multiplex PCR. The sample lists around 26,000 clones; 90% were seen once. Study-level points and caveats: Longer survival (overall) was linked to higher T cell density in blood. Median detection of top 100 tumor clones in adjacent lung was 55 to 60 clones.

This clonotype originated in a woman between 35 and 70 years old with stage I lung adenocarcinoma. The rearrangement joins TRBV7-2 to TRBJ2-1; tentative D call: TRBD2 (6 bases). The input for sequencing was peripheral blood, taken before any cancer treatment. The CDR3 nucleotides read TGTGCCAGCCTCAGCGGGCTTAGCTCCTACAATGAGCAGTTCTTC. This gives the protein CASLSGLSSYNEQFF.